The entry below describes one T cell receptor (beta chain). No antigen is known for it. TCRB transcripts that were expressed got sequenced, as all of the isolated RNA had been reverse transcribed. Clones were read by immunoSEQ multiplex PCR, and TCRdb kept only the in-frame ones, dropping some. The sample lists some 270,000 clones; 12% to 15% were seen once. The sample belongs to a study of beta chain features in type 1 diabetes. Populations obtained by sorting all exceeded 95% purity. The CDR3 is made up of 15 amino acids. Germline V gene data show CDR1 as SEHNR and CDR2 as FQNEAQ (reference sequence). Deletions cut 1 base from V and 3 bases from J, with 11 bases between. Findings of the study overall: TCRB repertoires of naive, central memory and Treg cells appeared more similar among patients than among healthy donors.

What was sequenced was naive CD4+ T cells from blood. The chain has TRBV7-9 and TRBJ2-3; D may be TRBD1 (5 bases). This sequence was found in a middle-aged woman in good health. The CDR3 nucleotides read TGTGCCAGCAGCTTAGAGGGGCTCGGTACAGATACGCAGTATTTT. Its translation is CASSLEGLGTDTQYF.